Presented here are 28 T cell receptor beta chains from one specimen sequenced in a study of early T cells in non-severe SARS-CoV-2 infection (dated by TCRdb to 2020 to 2023). Library preparation used 5' RACE. The data were produced on a NextSeq 500. The public sequencing data were trimmed at Q25 with fastp and processed into clonotypes with MiXCR by TCRdb, which kept only in-frame beta chains. Entries are consolidated by CDR3 protein sequence, retaining the most common genes and DNA. The sample contains some 76,000 distinct CDR3 sequences, around a sixth of them found a single time. The ten largest clones represent roughly 12% of the sample. The sequencing sample was made of whole blood. The source of these receptors is an adult who was a healthcare worker with PCR-confirmed SARS-CoV-2 infection or an uninfected control (not recorded which).

This clonotype turned up a few times. The chain combines TRBV5-4 with TRBJ2-7, with TRBD2 as a possible D gene (5 bases). Trimming removed 3 bases at V and 2 bases at J, with 9 bases between. Germline assignment: CDR1 SGHNT and CDR2 YYREEE (reference sequence). The CDR3 extends over 13 amino acids. In DNA form, the CDR3 reads TGTGCCAGCAGCTACGGGAATACCTACGAGCAGTACTTC. The encoded protein is CASSYGNTYEQYF.

This clonotype has a handful of counts. The chain carries TRBV5-1 and TRBJ2-7; tentatively, D is TRBD2 (6 bases). This CDR3 region has 12 residues. With 0 bases removed from V and 9 bases from J, the gap between germline ends came to 10 bases. The germline V gene has CDR1 SGHRS and CDR2 YFSETQ. For the CDR3, the DNA is TGCGCCAGCAGCTTGGGGGACTTCGGGCAGTACTTC. Protein product: CASSLGDFGQYF. Full variable domain (outside the CDR3, taken from reference TRBV5-1 and TRBJ2-7): KAGVTQTPRYLIKTRGQQVTLSCSPISGHRSVSWYQQTPGQGLQFLFEYFSETQRNKGNFPGRFSGRQFSNSRSEMNVSTLELGDSALYLCASSLGDFGQYFGPGTRLTVT.

The V call is TRBV7-3, the J call TRBJ2-7; 11 bases align to TRBD2. V dropped 2 bases and J dropped 5; count of bases not matched to a gene: 2. CDR1 and CDR2 from the germline V gene are SGHTA and FQGTGA. The CDR3 is 14 amino acids. CDR3 DNA sequence: TGTGCCAGCAGCTTACTAGCGGGAGGCCACGAGCAGTACTTC. This translates into CASSLLAGGHEQYF.

This clonotype showed up just a few times. The genes are TRBV19 and TRBJ2-2, with 8 bases identical to TRBD2. V shed 6 bases and J 5 bases; nucleotides not matched to a gene: 8. CDR3 size: 15 residues. Germline-derived CDR1 and CDR2 are LNHDA and SQIVND (reference sequence). CDR3 DNA: TGTGCCAGTAGACTAGCGGTACTGGAGACCGGGGAGCTGTTTTTT. Amino acids: CASRLAVLETGELFF.

The sample holds many counts of this clonotype. Here the CDR3 DNA reads TGTGCCAGCAGCTTAGGTGCCAGGGACCTATCACCCCTCCACTTT. Translated, it gives CASSLGARDLSPLHF. The chain is built from TRBV11-2 and TRBJ1-6; perhaps TRBD1 as D (5 bases). The CDR3 has 15 residues. Trimming removed 1 base at V and 10 bases at J, with 14 bases between. The germline CDR1 and CDR2 sequences are SGHAT and FQNNGV.

This clonotype occurred many times. The rearrangement links TRBV20-1 to TRBJ1-2; TRBD1 agrees at 8 bases. The J segment lost 4 bases and the V segment lost 5 bases, leaving 6 bases of the junction unmatched. Germline V gene sequence: CDR1 DFQATT, CDR2 SNEGSKA (reference sequence). This CDR3 is 13 amino acids long. In nucleotides, the CDR3 is TGCAGTGCTGGGGGACAGGCGGGCTATGGCTACACCTTC. Amino acids: CSAGGQAGYGYTF.

This clonotype was recorded many times. The chain couples TRBV27 to TRBJ1-6, with unresolved D. Germline-derived CDR1 and CDR2 are MNHEY and SMNVEV (reference sequence). Trimming pared 3 bases from V and 8 bases from J, leaving 17 bases between. This CDR3 comprises 16 residues. DNA for the CDR3: TGTGCCAGCAGTTTTAAGGGTCGATCAGGTTATTCACCCCTCCACTTT. Translating it yields CASSFKGRSGYSPLHF.

At least ten counts were recorded for this clonotype. The CDR3 spells CASSLTPDRDLLHEQYF. DNA for the CDR3: TGCGCCAGCAGCCTAACGCCCGACAGGGATCTCCTACACGAGCAGTACTTC. The genes are TRBV5-1 and TRBJ2-7; TRBD1 matches 7 bases. The CDR3 has 17 residues. With 4 bases clipped from V and 5 bases from J, the junction kept 18 bases outside the gene matches. CDR1 is SGHRS, CDR2 YFSETQ, per germline.

The chain combines TRBV29-1 with TRBJ1-4, with unresolved D. V lost 5 bases to trimming and J lost 7 bases, with 11 bases between them. CDR1 SQVTM and CDR2 ANQGSEA come from the germline V gene. The CDR3 is made up of 12 amino acids. The CDR3 bases are TGCAGCGTTTTGACCCAAGGTGAAAAACTGTTTTTT. Encoded protein: CSVLTQGEKLFF.

This clonotype was found a few times. The V gene is TRBV5-5, the J gene TRBJ2-5; a possible D gene is TRBD2 (6 bases). Germline V gene data show CDR1 as SGHKS and CDR2 as YYEKEE (reference sequence). V was shortened by 3 bases and J by 5 bases, with 14 bases between the two germline ends. The CDR3 is 14 amino acids. CDR3 protein: CASSWDWGQETQYF. DNA for the CDR3: TGTGCCAGCAGCTGGGACTGGGGCCAGGAGACCCAGTACTTC.

In this sample, this clonotype turned up a few times. V and J are TRBV27 and TRBJ2-6, with D unresolved. This CDR3 spans 15 amino acids. Trimming took 5 bases from V and 1 from J, leaving 9 bases between them. Germline V gene lookup returns CDR1 MNHEY and CDR2 SMNVEV (reference sequence). The CDR3 DNA reads as TGTGCCAGCAGTCCCTTAAGGTCTGGGGCCAACGTCCTGACTTTC. Its translation: CASSPLRSGANVLTF.

This clonotype was detected a few times. The chain employs TRBV7-2 and TRBJ2-4; TRBD1 matches 7 bases. Looked up from germline, CDR1 is SGHTA and CDR2 is FQGNSA. The CDR3 has 15 amino acids. Unmatched junction bases numbered 7, after V lost 5 bases and J lost 3 bases. The CDR3 DNA reads TGTGCCAGCAGCCCACGACAGGGAGTCAAAAACATTCAGTACTTC. Amino acids: CASSPRQGVKNIQYF.

The chain has TRBV5-1 and TRBJ2-7; 11 nucleotides agree with TRBD2. CDR3 length: 12 amino acids. Germline CDR1 and CDR2: SGHRS and YFSETQ. V shed 4 bases and J 7 bases; nucleotides not matched to a gene: 1. Here the CDR3 reads CASSTSGGEQYF. CDR3 DNA sequence: TGCGCCAGCAGCACTAGCGGGGGAGAGCAGTACTTC. The entire variable domain, with the rest obtained from reference TRBV5-1 and TRBJ2-7, is as follows: KAGVTQTPRYLIKTRGQQVTLSCSPISGHRSVSWYQQTPGQGLQFLFEYFSETQRNKGNFPGRFSGRQFSNSRSEMNVSTLELGDSALYLCASSTSGGEQYFGPGTRLTVT.

The chain employs TRBV28 and TRBJ1-5; 8 nucleotides align to TRBD1. Trimming cost V 5 bases and J 7 bases; bases outside gene matches: 10. The CDR3 spans 15 residues. Per the germline V gene, CDR1 is MDHEN and CDR2 is SYDVKM. The CDR3 sequence: CASSPPGGAEQPQHF. Here the CDR3 DNA reads TGTGCCAGCAGTCCGCCAGGGGGCGCGGAACAGCCCCAGCATTTT.

The table lists this clonotype with a few counts. The chain links TRBV12-3 or TRBV12-4 to TRBJ2-7; D ambiguous. Trimming stripped 6 bases from V and 0 bases from J, with 12 bases between. CDR3 length: 14 amino acids. The CDR3 region is CASSSPQRSYEQYF. As DNA, the CDR3 is TGTGCCAGCAGCTCCCCGCAGCGCTCCTACGAGCAGTACTTC.

CDR3 nucleotide sequence: TGTGCCAGCAGCCAAGGACCAAACCAAGAGACCCAGTACTTC. Amino acids: CASSQGPNQETQYF. This chain links TRBV3-1 with TRBJ2-5, with no clear D. V was clipped by 1 base and J by 0 bases, with 6 bases between them. The CDR3 is 14 residues long. The germline V gene has CDR1 LGHDT and CDR2 YNNKEL (reference sequence).

The chain employs TRBV20-1 and TRBJ2-7; the D is unclear. CDR1 and CDR2 (germline): DFQATT, SNEGSKA (reference sequence). V dropped 0 bases and J dropped 4 bases, with 19 bases sitting between them. The CDR3 contains 16 residues. CDR3 sequence: CSARDFLDNLGYEQYF. The CDR3 nucleotides are TGCAGTGCTAGAGATTTCCTAGATAACCTCGGATACGAGCAGTACTTC.

This clonotype has only a few counts. The V call is TRBV28, the J call TRBJ2-2; possibly TRBD1 or TRBD2 for D (5 bases each). Trimming took 7 bases from V and 6 from J, leaving 12 bases between them. The germline gives CDR1 MDHEN, CDR2 SYDVKM. The CDR3 consists of 13 residues. As DNA, the CDR3 is TGTGCCAGCATCCCAAGAGGGGCCGGGGAGCTGTTTTTT. Residues: CASIPRGAGELFF. Filled out from reference TRBV28 and TRBJ2-2, the complete variable domain reads DVKVTQSSRYLVKRTGEKVFLECVQDMDHENMFWYRQDPGLGLRLIYFSYDVKMKEKGDIPEGYSVSREKKERFSLILESASTNQTSMYLCASIPRGAGELFFGEGSRLTVL.

The chain links TRBV18 to TRBJ2-7; TRBD2 is a possible D gene (6 bases). Germline loops: CDR1 KGHSH, CDR2 LQKENI. The V end was cut by 5 bases, the J end by 0 bases, with 11 bases between. The length of the CDR3 is 14 residues. The CDR3 nucleotides are TGTGCCAGCTCATCCTCCGGGGGCTCCTACGAGCAGTACTTC. Protein product: CASSSSGGSYEQYF.

The rearrangement links TRBV6-1 to TRBJ1-1; TRBD1 might be the D (5 bases). Germline CDR1 reads MNHNS; CDR2 reads SASEGT. Trimming took off 7 bases at V and 8 bases at J, with 17 bases between the two ends. This CDR3 region has 13 residues. Written as DNA, the CDR3 is TGTGCCAGCACCATGCAAGGGGAACGCGAAGCTTTCTTT. Its protein is CASTMQGEREAFF.

The chain recombines TRBV25-1 with TRBJ1-4, with a weak D call TRBD1 (6 bases). The germline CDR1 and CDR2 sequences are MGHDK and SYGVNS. Between the trimmed V and J ends, which lost 4 bases and 5 bases, there was a span of 14 bases. This CDR3 is 15 amino acids long. The CDR3 bases are TGTGCCAGCAGTGGCAGGGGAGAGGGAAATGAAAAACTGTTTTTT. Protein: CASSGRGEGNEKLFF.

This clonotype was observed a single time. The V call is TRBV6-1, the J call TRBJ1-2, with D hard to call. V was pared by 7 bases and J by 6 bases, with 15 bases between. The germline CDR1 and CDR2 sequences are MNHNS and SASEGT. CDR3 length: 13 residues. Here the CDR3 DNA reads TGTGCCAGCACCTGGGGAACAATCAATGGCTACACCTTC. Translating gives CASTWGTINGYTF.

V is TRBV20-1 and J is TRBJ1-4; TRBD1 is a possible D gene (5 bases). The CDR3 consists of 12 residues. V gave up 5 bases and J gave up 8 bases, with 12 bases separating them. Germline CDR1 reads DFQATT; CDR2 reads SNEGSKA (reference sequence). The CDR3 is CSAGTPPEKLFF. The CDR3 region has the DNA TGCAGTGCTGGGACTCCCCCAGAAAAACTGTTTTTT.

This clonotype appeared a few times. V is TRBV7-2 and J is TRBJ1-2; D gene ambiguous. The CDR3 has 16 residues. The V and J ends lost 6 bases and 4 bases respectively, with 21 bases between them. Per the germline V gene, CDR1 is SGHTA and CDR2 is FQGNSA. The CDR3 region is CASSYILSWSGYGYTF. DNA of the CDR3: TGTGCCAGCAGTTACATCCTCAGCTGGAGCGGCTATGGCTACACCTTC. Drawing the rest from reference TRBV7-2 and TRBJ1-2, the complete variable domain is GAGVSQSPSNKVTEKGKDVELRCDPISGHTALYWYRQSLGQGLEFLIYFQGNSAPDKSGLPSDRFSAERTGGSVSTLTIQRTQQEDSAVYLCASSYILSWSGYGYTFGSGTRLTVV.

This chain uses TRBV24-1 with TRBJ2-1, with 7 bases matching TRBD1. The CDR3 sequence is 15 residues long. After removal of 1 base from V and 3 bases from J, the junction contained 2 bases not matched to a gene. CDR1 KGHDR and CDR2 SFDVKD come from the germline V gene. CDR3 sequence (DNA): TGTGCCACCAGTGATTTAGGGGACAGCTACAATGAGCAGTTCTTC. Its protein is CATSDLGDSYNEQFF.

A few counts support this clonotype. The chain couples TRBV6-2 or TRBV6-3 to TRBJ2-7; TRBD1 is a possible D gene (5 bases). The CDR3 totals 15 residues. With 0 bases removed from V and 2 bases from J, the gap between germline ends came to 11 bases. Germline CDR1 is MNHEY and CDR2 is SVGEGT. In nucleotides, the CDR3 is TGTGCCAGCAGTTACTCGCCCCAGGGTACCTACGAGCAGTACTTC. This translates into CASSYSPQGTYEQYF.

This clonotype was observed a handful of times. The rearrangement links TRBV12-3 or TRBV12-4 to TRBJ2-1, with TRBD2 matching over 10 bases. The CDR3 runs 14 residues. The V segment lost 0 bases and the J segment 8 bases; nucleotides outside the gene matches: 1. In DNA form, the CDR3 reads TGTGCCAGCAGTTTAGCTGGGACTAGCGATGAGCAGTTCTTC. This translates into CASSLAGTSDEQFF.

The chain combines TRBV12-3 or TRBV12-4 with TRBJ1-5; D gene unclear. V was shortened by 3 bases and J by 6 bases, with 9 bases between the two germline ends. The CDR3 sequence is 13 residues long. The CDR3: CASSFDPSQPQHF. In nucleotides, the CDR3 is TGTGCCAGCAGTTTTGACCCCAGTCAGCCCCAGCATTTT.